The 32 T cell receptor beta chains below were found in one sample sequenced in a study of identical twins. TCRdb passed the 5' RACE reads through MiXCR, listing each CDR3 protein once. The table lists over 550,000 distinct CDR3 sequences, about 7% of them singletons. The sample was also linked to a second study, of yellow fever vaccine responses in identical twins.

The specimen sequenced was PBMCs. The receptors derive from a woman aged 18-30 years in good health.

There are many counts of this clonotype. V usage is TRBV20-1 and J usage is TRBJ2-5; D not certain. CDR3 length equals 11 residues. Germline lookup yields CDR1 DFQATT and CDR2 SNEGSKA (reference sequence). The CDR3 reads CSTEFQETQYF. CDR3 sequence (DNA): TGCAGCACAGAGTTCCAAGAGACCCAGTACTTC.

There are a few counts of this clonotype. J is TRBJ1-1 and V is TRBV7-3; unclear D gene. The CDR3 extends over 14 amino acids. Trimming stripped 5 bases from V and 0 bases from J, with 10 bases between. The germline CDR1 and CDR2 sequences are SGHTA and FQGTGA. The CDR3 sequence is CASSKGGMNTEAFF. The CDR3 nucleotides are TGTGCCAGCAGCAAAGGAGGGATGAACACTGAAGCTTTCTTT. The full variable domain, with the rest looked up from reference TRBV7-3 and TRBJ1-1, is GAGVSQTPSNKVTEKGKYVELRCDPISGHTALYWYRQSLGQGPEFLIYFQGTGAADDSGLPNDRFFAVRPEGSVSTLKIQRTERGDSAVYLCASSKGGMNTEAFFGQGTRLTVV.

This rearrangement joins TRBV6-2 or TRBV6-3 to TRBJ2-5; D assignment may be TRBD1 or TRBD2 (5 bases each). Germline V lookup: CDR1 MNHEY, CDR2 SVGEGT. The CDR3 contains 18 residues. V was shortened by 6 bases and J by 2 bases, with 25 bases between the two germline ends. CDR3 DNA sequence: TGTGCCAGCAGCAGCTCACCAGGGAGTAGGGCAATGCAAGAGACCCAGTACTTC. Translation: CASSSSPGSRAMQETQYF.

Only a few counts were recorded for this clonotype. The gene calls are TRBV9 and TRBJ1-6; D possibly corresponds to TRBD1 (5 bases). V was cut by 0 bases and J by 8 bases, with 15 bases left in between. The CDR3 is 16 amino acids. Germline V CDR1 and CDR2: SGDLS, YYNGEE. The CDR3 DNA is TGTGCCAGCAGCGTAGGTCTTCAGGGTACGGATTCACCCCTCCACTTT. The encoded protein is CASSVGLQGTDSPLHF.

V gene TRBV27 combines with J gene TRBJ1-2; tentatively, D is TRBD1 (5 bases). V was clipped by 8 bases and J by 4 bases, with 14 bases between them. The CDR3 spans 13 residues. Germline CDR1 and CDR2: MNHEY and SMNVEV (reference sequence). CDR3 protein: CASGIGHSYGYTF. Written as DNA, the CDR3 is TGTGCCAGCGGGATTGGACACTCCTATGGCTACACCTTC.

Ten or more counts support this clonotype. The chain's CDR3 is CASSVDYLSITDTQYF. For the CDR3, the DNA is TGTGCCAGCAGCGTTGACTATTTATCCATCACAGATACGCAGTATTTT. The rearrangement uses TRBV9 and TRBJ2-3, with D possibly matching TRBD2 (5 bases). There are 16 residues in the CDR3. V lost 2 bases to trimming and J lost 2 bases, with 15 bases between them. The germline V gene has CDR1 SGDLS and CDR2 YYNGEE.

J is TRBJ1-6 and V is TRBV10-3; D remains ambiguous. Trimming cost V 6 bases and J 0 bases, with 6 bases left between them. This CDR3 is 14 amino acids long. CDR1 is ENHRY and CDR2 is SYGVKD in the germline V gene. CDR3 nucleotide sequence: TGTGCCATCAGCCAAAGCTCCTATAATTCACCCCTCCACTTT. This codes for CAISQSSYNSPLHF.

This clonotype was detected ten times or more. The J gene is TRBJ2-7, the V gene TRBV20-1; D is unresolved. V gave up 6 bases and J gave up 6 bases, with 12 bases separating them. This CDR3 is 11 amino acids long. The germline gives CDR1 DFQATT, CDR2 SNEGSKA (reference sequence). CDR3 residues: CSAPFPREQYF. CDR3 nucleotides: TGCAGTGCCCCATTCCCGCGCGAGCAGTACTTC.

This clonotype was counted a few times. This rearrangement joins TRBV5-1 to TRBJ2-5; D is perhaps TRBD1 or TRBD2 (5 bases each). Germline assignment: CDR1 SGHRS and CDR2 YFSETQ. V shed 0 bases and J shed 5 bases, with 14 bases lying between them. CDR3 length equals 15 residues. The CDR3 sequence: CASSLAGLGLETQYF. CDR3 DNA sequence: TGCGCCAGCAGCTTGGCGGGGCTGGGGTTGGAGACCCAGTACTTC.

This clonotype was seen many times. The chain combines TRBV12-3 or TRBV12-4 with TRBJ1-2, with TRBD1 identical over 8 bases. The CDR3 contains 13 residues. The V and J ends lost 5 bases and 8 bases, in that order; junction bases with no gene match: 7. As DNA, the CDR3 is TGTGCCAGCAGTCTATTGGGGACAGGCGGCTACACCTTC. As protein: CASSLLGTGGYTF.

Details on this clonotype: It may be a read error: a sequence one base away is much more abundant. The genes are TRBV29-1 and TRBJ1-2, with a weak D call TRBD1 (6 bases). CDR3 length: 11 amino acids. In germline, CDR1 is SQVTM, CDR2 ANQGSEA. The CDR3 here is CSVSGVGGFTF. The CDR3, as DNA: TGCAGCGTTTCGGGGGTCGGGGGCTTCACCTTC.

In this sample, this clonotype turned up many times. CDR3 protein: CASTRSGGDNEQFF. The CDR3 nucleotides are TGCGCCAGCACTAGGAGCGGGGGCGACAATGAGCAGTTCTTC. This sequence joins TRBV5-1 and TRBJ2-1, with 8 bases identical to TRBD2. Trimming cost V 6 bases and J 5 bases; bases outside gene matches: 7. This CDR3 comprises 14 residues. Germline assignment: CDR1 SGHRS and CDR2 YFSETQ.

The rearrangement links TRBV20-1 to TRBJ2-1; 11 nucleotides line up with TRBD1. Germline V gene data show CDR1 as DFQATT and CDR2 as SNEGSKA (reference sequence). V shed 0 bases and J 13 bases; nucleotides not matched to a gene: 5. This CDR3 is 13 amino acids long. The CDR3 bases are TGCAGTGCTAGAGATCTGGGACAGGGGGACCAGTTCTTC. Its protein is CSARDLGQGDQFF.

The rearrangement links TRBV12-3 or TRBV12-4 to TRBJ1-5; 8 bases match TRBD1. This CDR3 contains 15 residues. The junction had 2 bases not matched to a gene; V was cut back by 2 bases and J by 2 bases. CDR3 bases: TGTGCCAGCAGTTTACAGGGGGCGCGCAATCAGCCCCAGCATTTT. Protein product: CASSLQGARNQPQHF.

The rearrangement uses TRBV12-3 or TRBV12-4 and TRBJ2-6, with 9 bases aligning to TRBD1. The J segment lost 0 bases and the V segment lost 5 bases, leaving 11 bases of the junction unmatched. The length of the CDR3 is 19 residues. The DNA of the CDR3 is TGTGCCAGCAGTCGGGACAGGGTCTCAATTCCCTCTGGGGCCAACGTCCTGACTTTC. Translating it yields CASSRDRVSIPSGANVLTF.

This clonotype occurred a few times. The chain couples TRBV20-1 to TRBJ2-7; 7 nucleotides match TRBD1. Germline CDR1 and CDR2: DFQATT and SNEGSKA (reference sequence). V gave up 3 bases and J gave up 1 base; unmatched junction bases: 6. CDR3 length: 14 residues. The CDR3: CSASPPGQSYEQYV. In DNA, the CDR3 is TGCAGTGCTAGTCCTCCGGGACAGTCCTACGAGCAGTACGTC.

This clonotype was observed many times. The genes are TRBV20-1 and TRBJ2-5; tentatively, D is TRBD2 (6 bases). The CDR3 extends over 14 amino acids. CDR1 is DFQATT, CDR2 SNEGSKA, per germline (reference sequence). V lost 6 bases and J 5 bases, leaving 19 bases between the germline ends. The CDR3 loop reads CSALIGGSQETQYF. As DNA, the CDR3 is TGCAGTGCCTTGATAGGAGGGAGTCAGGAGACCCAGTACTTC.

J is TRBJ2-3 and V is TRBV12-3 or TRBV12-4; D is undetermined. V lost 3 bases and J 4 bases, leaving 11 bases between the germline ends. The CDR3 consists of 14 residues. The CDR3 is CASSFGALPDTQYF. CDR3 nucleotides: TGTGCCAGCAGTTTTGGAGCTCTCCCAGATACGCAGTATTTT.

This clonotype has more than one count but fewer than ten. The V and J genes are TRBV2 and TRBJ2-7, with D possibly matching TRBD2 (6 bases). The CDR3 runs to 14 residues. Germline V gives CDR1 SNHLY, CDR2 FYNNEI. The V end was cut by 4 bases, the J end by 6 bases, with 16 bases between. CDR3 in amino acids: CASSASARASEQYF. CDR3 nucleotide sequence: TGTGCCAGCAGTGCTAGCGCCAGGGCATCCGAGCAGTACTTC.

This clonotype was recorded many times. The chain couples TRBV7-9 to TRBJ2-2; tentative D call: TRBD2 (5 bases). V was clipped by 2 bases and J by 0 bases, with 10 bases between them. Germline CDR1 is SEHNR and CDR2 is FQNEAQ (reference sequence). CDR3 length equals 16 residues. The CDR3 DNA reads TGTGCCAGCAGCTTAATTTACGGGACGAACACCGGGGAGCTGTTTTTT. This translates into CASSLIYGTNTGELFF.

The genes are TRBV10-3 and TRBJ2-2, with D possibly TRBD1 on 6 matching bases. V lost 6 bases and J 3 bases, leaving 11 bases between the germline ends. This CDR3 is 14 amino acids long. Germline assignment: CDR1 ENHRY and CDR2 SYGVKD. CDR3 amino acids: CAIRRTEDTGELFF. Written as DNA, the CDR3 is TGTGCCATCAGGCGGACAGAGGACACCGGGGAGCTGTTTTTT.

Ten or more counts support this clonotype. This chain connects TRBV9 to TRBJ2-1; D not resolved. The germline gives CDR1 SGDLS, CDR2 YYNGEE. V lost 5 bases, J lost 0 bases, and 9 bases lay in between. The CDR3 spans 14 residues. CDR3 sequence (DNA): TGTGCCAGCAGTGTGGAAAGCTCCTACAATGAGCAGTTCTTC. Its translation: CASSVESSYNEQFF.

This rearrangement joins TRBV29-1 to TRBJ2-1; tentatively, D is TRBD1 (5 bases). Germline V gene data show CDR1 as SQVTM and CDR2 as ANQGSEA. V was clipped by 2 bases and J by 0 bases, with 14 bases between them. CDR3 length: 16 residues. CDR3 amino acids: CSVEFQDTLSYNEQFF. In nucleotides, the CDR3 is TGCAGCGTTGAATTTCAGGACACCCTCTCCTACAATGAGCAGTTCTTC.

This chain joins TRBV20-1 and TRBJ2-5; 9 nucleotides match TRBD2. The CDR3 is 15 amino acids. Germline assignment: CDR1 DFQATT and CDR2 SNEGSKA (reference sequence). V lost 5 bases, J lost 3 bases, and 10 bases stayed unmatched. CDR3 region: CSAPARGRGKETQYF. CDR3 sequence (DNA): TGCAGTGCTCCTGCTCGCGGGAGGGGGAAAGAGACCCAGTACTTC.

This clonotype was counted at least ten times. The chain carries TRBV2 and TRBJ1-5; a possible D gene is TRBD1 (6 bases). From germline, CDR1 is SNHLY and CDR2 FYNNEI. The CDR3 runs 15 residues. V lost 6 bases to trimming and J lost 3 bases, with 15 bases between them. The CDR3 sequence is CASREQGTDNQPQHF. The CDR3 region has the DNA TGTGCCAGCAGGGAACAGGGAACGGACAATCAGCCCCAGCATTTT.

This rearrangement joins TRBV2 to TRBJ1-5; D is unresolved. V was pared by 4 bases and J by 2 bases, with 12 bases between. CDR1 is SNHLY and CDR2 is FYNNEI in the germline V gene. This CDR3 is built from 15 residues. Written as DNA, the CDR3 is TGTGCCAGCAGTGGTCTAGGACTGGGCAATCAGCCCCAGCATTTT. Translating gives CASSGLGLGNQPQHF.

The chain couples TRBV28 to TRBJ2-7; TRBD2 is a possible D gene (5 bases). Trimming took 10 bases from V and 7 from J, leaving 32 bases between them. In germline, CDR1 is MDHEN, CDR2 SYDVKM. The CDR3 has 17 residues. This chain's CDR3 is CATSLAAGPGIASEQYF. The DNA for the CDR3 is TGTGCCACTTCACTGGCGGCAGGCCCCGGGATAGCGTCTGAGCAGTACTTC.

The chain links TRBV20-1 to TRBJ1-2, with unresolved D. V lost 5 bases, J lost 5 bases, and 6 bases lay in between. The CDR3 loop spans 10 amino acids. CDR1 DFQATT and CDR2 SNEGSKA come from the germline V gene (reference sequence). In DNA form, the CDR3 reads TGCAGTGCTGATCAATATGGCTACACCTTC. It codes for CSADQYGYTF.

The chain uses TRBV6-5 and TRBJ2-3, with 9 nucleotides matching TRBD2. The germline V gene encodes CDR1 MNHEY and CDR2 SVGAGI. The CDR3 totals 16 residues. The V and J ends lost 2 bases and 2 bases, in that order; junction bases with no gene match: 5. Here the CDR3 reads CASSYLGGGDTDTQYF. Written as DNA, the CDR3 is TGTGCCAGCAGTTACCTGGGCGGGGGGGACACAGATACGCAGTATTTT.

The CDR3 loop reads CASSQGLAGVDEQFF. DNA of the CDR3: TGCGCCAGCAGCCAGGGACTAGCGGGAGTGGATGAGCAGTTCTTC. The chain links TRBV4-1 to TRBJ2-1; 14 bases match TRBD2. CDR1 and CDR2 (germline): MGHRA, YSYEKL. V was pared by 3 bases and J by 8 bases, with 3 bases of the junction left unmatched. The CDR3 runs 15 residues.

This clonotype was seen only a few times. V is TRBV27 and J is TRBJ2-7, with D possibly matching TRBD1 (7 bases). In germline, CDR1 is MNHEY, CDR2 SMNVEV (reference sequence). This CDR3 region has 14 residues. Trimming cost V 7 bases and J 0 bases, with 13 bases left between them. The CDR3: CASKEGATSYEQYF. The CDR3 DNA follows: TGTGCCAGCAAGGAGGGGGCTACCTCCTACGAGCAGTACTTC.

Of note for this clonotype: This may stem from a read error, because a much larger clone lies one nucleotide away. The rearrangement links TRBV3-1 to TRBJ2-5; TRBD1 agrees at 12 bases. Trimming cost V 4 bases and J 4 bases; bases outside gene matches: 4. CDR1 is LGHDT, CDR2 YNNKEL, per germline (reference sequence). CDR3 length: 15 residues. CDR3: CASSPPGQGAETQYF. The DNA of the CDR3 is TGTGCCAGCAGCCCCCCGGGACAGGGGGCAGAGACCCAGTACTTC.